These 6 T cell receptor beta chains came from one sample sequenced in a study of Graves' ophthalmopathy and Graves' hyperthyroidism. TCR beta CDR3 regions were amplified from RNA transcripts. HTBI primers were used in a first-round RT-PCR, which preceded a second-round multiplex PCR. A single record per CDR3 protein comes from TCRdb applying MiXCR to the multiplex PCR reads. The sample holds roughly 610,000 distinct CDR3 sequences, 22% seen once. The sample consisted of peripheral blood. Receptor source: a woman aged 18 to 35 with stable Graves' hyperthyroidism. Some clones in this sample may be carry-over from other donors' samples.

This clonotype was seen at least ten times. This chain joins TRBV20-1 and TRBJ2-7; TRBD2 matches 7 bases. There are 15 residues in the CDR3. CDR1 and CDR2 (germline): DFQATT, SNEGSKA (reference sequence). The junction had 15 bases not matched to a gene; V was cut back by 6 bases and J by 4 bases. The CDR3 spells CSAEARREGAYEQYF. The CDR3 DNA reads TGCAGTGCCGAGGCCCGGAGGGAGGGCGCATACGAGCAGTACTTC.

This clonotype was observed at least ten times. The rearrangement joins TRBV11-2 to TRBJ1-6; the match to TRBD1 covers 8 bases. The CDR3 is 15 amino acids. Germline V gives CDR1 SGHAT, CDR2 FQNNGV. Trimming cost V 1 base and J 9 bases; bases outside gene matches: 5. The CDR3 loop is CASSLGPGGRSPLHF. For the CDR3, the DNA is TGTGCCAGCAGCTTAGGGCCAGGGGGCCGTTCACCCCTCCACTTT. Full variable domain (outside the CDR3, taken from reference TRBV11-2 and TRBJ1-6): EAGVAQSPRYKIIEKRQSVAFWCNPISGHATLYWYQQILGQGPKLLIQFQNNGVVDDSQLPKDRFSAERLKGVDSTLKIQPAKLEDSAVYLCASSLGPGGRSPLHFGNGTRLTVT.

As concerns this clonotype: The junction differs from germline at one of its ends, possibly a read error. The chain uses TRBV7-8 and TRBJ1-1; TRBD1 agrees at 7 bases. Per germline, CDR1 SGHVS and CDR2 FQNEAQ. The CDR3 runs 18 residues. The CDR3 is CASSQLLTGTAGNTEAFF. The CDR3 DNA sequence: TGCGCCAGCAGCCAATTGCTAACCGGGACAGCGGGGAACACTGAAGCTTTCTTT.

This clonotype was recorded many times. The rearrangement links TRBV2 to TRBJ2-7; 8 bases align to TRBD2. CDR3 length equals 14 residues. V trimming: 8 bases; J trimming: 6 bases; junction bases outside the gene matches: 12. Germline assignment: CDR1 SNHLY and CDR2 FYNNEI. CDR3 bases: TGTGCCAGCCGAGCGGGACTAGTCCTCCTCGAGCAGTACTTC. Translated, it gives CASRAGLVLLEQYF.

CDR3 amino acids: CASSYLVAGGRGELFF. In DNA, the CDR3 is TGTGCCAGCAGTTACCTGGTAGCGGGAGGCCGCGGGGAGCTGTTTTTT. The V gene is TRBV6-2 or TRBV6-3, the J gene TRBJ2-2, with 10 bases identical to TRBD2. This CDR3 has 16 residues. With V trimmed by 2 bases and J by 7 bases, 7 bases remained unmatched. CDR1 and CDR2 from the germline V gene are MNHEY and SVGEGT.

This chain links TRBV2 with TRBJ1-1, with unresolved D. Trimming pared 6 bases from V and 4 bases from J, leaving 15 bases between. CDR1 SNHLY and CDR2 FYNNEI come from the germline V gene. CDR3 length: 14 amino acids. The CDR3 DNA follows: TGTGCCAGCAGATCCGGGGTCACGATCACTGAAGCTTTCTTT. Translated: CASRSGVTITEAFF.